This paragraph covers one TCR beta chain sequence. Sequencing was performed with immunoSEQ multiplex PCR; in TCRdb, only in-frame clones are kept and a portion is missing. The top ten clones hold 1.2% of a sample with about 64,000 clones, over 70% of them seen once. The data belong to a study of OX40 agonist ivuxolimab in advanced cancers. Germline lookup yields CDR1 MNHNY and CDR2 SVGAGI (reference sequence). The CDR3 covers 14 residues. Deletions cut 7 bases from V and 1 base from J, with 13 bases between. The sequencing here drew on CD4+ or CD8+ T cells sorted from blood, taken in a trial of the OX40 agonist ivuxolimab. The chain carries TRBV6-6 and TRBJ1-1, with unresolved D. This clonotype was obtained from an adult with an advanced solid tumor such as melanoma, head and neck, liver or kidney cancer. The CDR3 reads CASNPLSGNTEAFF. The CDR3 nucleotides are TGTGCCAGCAACCCCCTATCGGGGAACACTGAAGCTTTCTTT.